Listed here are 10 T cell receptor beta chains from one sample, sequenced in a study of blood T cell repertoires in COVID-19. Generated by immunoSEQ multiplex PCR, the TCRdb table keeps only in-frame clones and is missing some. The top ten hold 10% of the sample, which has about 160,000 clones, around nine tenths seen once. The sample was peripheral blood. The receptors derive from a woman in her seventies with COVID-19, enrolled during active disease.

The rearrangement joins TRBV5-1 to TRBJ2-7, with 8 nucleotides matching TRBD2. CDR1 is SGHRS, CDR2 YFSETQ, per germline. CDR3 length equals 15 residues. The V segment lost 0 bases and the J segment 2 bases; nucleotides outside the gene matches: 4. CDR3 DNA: TGCGCCAGCAGCTTGGCCCCGACTAGCGCCTACGAGCAGTACTTC. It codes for CASSLAPTSAYEQYF.

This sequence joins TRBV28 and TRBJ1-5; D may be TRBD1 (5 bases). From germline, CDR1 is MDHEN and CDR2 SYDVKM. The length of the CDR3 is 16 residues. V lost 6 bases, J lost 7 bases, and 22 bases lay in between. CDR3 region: CASSLERGRVGQPQHF. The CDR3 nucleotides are TGTGCCAGCAGCCTTGAGCGGGGGAGGGTCGGGCAGCCCCAGCATTTT.

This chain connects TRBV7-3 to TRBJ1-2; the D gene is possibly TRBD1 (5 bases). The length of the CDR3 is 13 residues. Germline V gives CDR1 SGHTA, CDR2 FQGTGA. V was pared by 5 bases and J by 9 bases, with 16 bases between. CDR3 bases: TGTGCCAGCAGCGCATCGCCAGGGAAGAGCTACACCTTC. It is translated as CASSASPGKSYTF.

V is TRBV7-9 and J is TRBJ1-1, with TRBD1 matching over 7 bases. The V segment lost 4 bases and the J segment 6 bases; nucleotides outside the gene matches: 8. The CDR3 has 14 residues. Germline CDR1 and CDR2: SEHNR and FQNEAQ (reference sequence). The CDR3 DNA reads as TGTGCCAGCAGCTCGCAGGGGGTTAAGGCTGAAGCTTTCTTT. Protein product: CASSSQGVKAEAFF.

The CDR3 here is CASSQEGGTNEKLFF. The DNA for the CDR3 is TGTGCCAGCAGCCAAGAAGGGGGCACTAATGAAAAACTGTTTTTT. The chain recombines TRBV3-1 (or the pseudogene TRBV3-2) with TRBJ1-4, with TRBD1 matching over 7 bases. The V gene end was trimmed by 0 bases and the J gene end by 2 bases; junction bases not matched to a gene: 0. The CDR3 consists of 15 residues. The germline V gene has CDR1 LGHDT and CDR2 YNNKEL (reference sequence).

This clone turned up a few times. The CDR3 loop is CASSQDQGSGGYNEQFF. The CDR3 region has the DNA TGCGCCAGCAGCCAAGATCAGGGTAGCGGGGGTTACAATGAGCAGTTCTTC. The V and J genes are TRBV4-1 and TRBJ2-1; 9 nucleotides agree with TRBD2. The CDR3 extends over 17 amino acids. Germline V gene sequence: CDR1 MGHRA, CDR2 YSYEKL. After removal of 0 bases from V and 4 bases from J, the junction contained 7 bases not matched to a gene.

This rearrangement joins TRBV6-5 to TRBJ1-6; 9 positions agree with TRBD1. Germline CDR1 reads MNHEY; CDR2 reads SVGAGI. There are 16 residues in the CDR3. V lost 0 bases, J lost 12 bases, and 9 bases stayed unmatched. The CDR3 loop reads CASSYSPGTGSEPLHF. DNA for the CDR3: TGTGCCAGCAGTTACTCGCCCGGGACAGGGAGTGAACCCCTCCACTTT.

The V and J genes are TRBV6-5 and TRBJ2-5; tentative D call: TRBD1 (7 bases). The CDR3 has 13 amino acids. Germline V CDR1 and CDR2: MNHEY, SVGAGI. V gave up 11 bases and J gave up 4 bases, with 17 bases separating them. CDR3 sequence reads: CAGGTEGGETQYF. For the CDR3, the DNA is TGTGCCGGGGGGACAGAGGGCGGAGAGACCCAGTACTTC.

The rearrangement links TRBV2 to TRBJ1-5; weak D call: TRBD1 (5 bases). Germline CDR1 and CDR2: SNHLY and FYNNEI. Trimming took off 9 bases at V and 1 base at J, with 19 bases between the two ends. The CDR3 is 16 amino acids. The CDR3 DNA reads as TGTGCCAGTAGGGAGGGACTCGGTATAAGCAATCAGCCCCAGCATTTT. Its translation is CASREGLGISNQPQHF.

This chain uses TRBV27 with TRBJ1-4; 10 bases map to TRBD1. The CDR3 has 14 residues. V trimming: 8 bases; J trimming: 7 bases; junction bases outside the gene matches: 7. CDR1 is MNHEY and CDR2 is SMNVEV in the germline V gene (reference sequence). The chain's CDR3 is CASSRGQGFEKLFF. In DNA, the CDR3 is TGTGCCAGCTCCCGGGGACAGGGGTTTGAAAAACTGTTTTTT.